The present TCR beta chain was sequenced within a study of T cell responses to AZD1222 COVID-19 vaccine. Study findings and constraints: Spike-specific TCR breadth rose after two AZD1222 doses, and depth rose as well. Epitopes outside B.1.351 and B.1.1.7 mutated regions reportedly drew nearly half of spike TCRs.

With regard to this clone: Its matching antigen is unknown.

TCRdb's copy holds only in-frame clones and misses some; the assay was immunoSEQ multiplex PCR. The sample records roughly 120,000 clones, roughly 90% being singletons. The CDR3 consists of 14 residues. V shed 4 bases, J shed 1 base, and the junction held 4 bases outside the gene matches. In germline, CDR1 is SQVTM, CDR2 ANQGSEA. V usage is TRBV29-1 and J usage is TRBJ1-1; 9 bases are a match to TRBD1. The receptor comes from an adult in good health. The sequencing here drew on peripheral blood, taken on day 0 of AZD1222 vaccination. CDR3 bases: TGCAGCGTTGTTGGGACAGGGACGAACACTGAAGCTTTCTTT. This codes for CSVVGTGTNTEAFF.